This is a list of T cell receptor beta chains from one sample in a study of OX40 agonist ivuxolimab in advanced cancers. Sequencing was performed with immunoSEQ multiplex PCR; in TCRdb, only in-frame clones are kept and a portion is missing. The sample has 95,000 or so clones, about 91% seen once. Here the sequenced sample was CD4+ or CD8+ T cells sorted from blood, taken in a trial of the OX40 agonist ivuxolimab. These receptors all stem from an adult with an advanced solid tumor such as melanoma, head and neck, liver or kidney cancer. CDR3s include the opening cysteine and the closing phenylalanine or tryptophan. The D gene is left open where the match is weak. The listing skips clone size in some rows; elsewhere it reads once, few, many or a size class.

V gene	D gene	clone size	J gene	CDR3 DNA	CDR3 protein
TRBV5-1	TRBD2	NA	TRBJ2-3	TGCGCCAGCAGCTTGCTCAGCGGGAGTTCAGATACGCAGTATTTT	CASSLLSGSSDTQYF
TRBV18	TRBD1	few	TRBJ1-2	TGTGCCAGCTCCCCCGGACAGGGGGCAGATGGCTACACCTTC	CASSPGQGADGYTF
TRBV7-8	NA	few	TRBJ2-1	TGTGCCAGCAGCCATAGCAGGTTCCTCTACAATGAGCAGTTCTTC	CASSHSRFLYNEQFF
TRBV12-5	TRBD2	NA	TRBJ2-1	TGTGCTAGTGGTTTGGTAAGGCGCGGGAGGGGGAATGAGCAGTTCTTC	CASGLVRRGRGNEQFF
TRBV6-5	TRBD1	NA	TRBJ2-5	TGTGCCAGCAGTCCCCGGACAGGGTTCGAGACCCAGTACTTC	CASSPRTGFETQYF
TRBV30	TRBD1	NA	TRBJ1-4	TGTGCCTACGGGACAGGGACCGGAAAACTGTTTTTT	CAYGTGTGKLFF
TRBV5-1	TRBD1	NA	TRBJ1-4	TGCGCCAGCAGCTTAAAGGGACAGGGGCTGGTTAGTGAAAAACTGTTTTTT	CASSLKGQGLVSEKLFF
TRBV5-5	NA	once	TRBJ2-7	TGTGCCAGCAGCTCCCCGGGTTACTACGAGCAGTACTTC	CASSSPGYYEQYF
TRBV2	NA	NA	TRBJ2-2	TGTGCCAGCAGTGAAGCGACAGCAAACACCGGGGAGCTGTTTTTT	CASSEATANTGELFF
TRBV7-8	TRBD2	few	TRBJ2-1	TGTGCCAGCAGCTTAGGGGGACTAGCGGGGAACAATGAGCAGTTCTTC	CASSLGGLAGNNEQFF
TRBV30	NA	NA	TRBJ2-1	TGTGCCTGGAGCGAGGCCAGAAACCAGTTCTTC	CAWSEARNQFF
TRBV29-1	TRBD1	NA	TRBJ2-2	TGCAGCGCTAATGGACAGGGAGGAACCGGGGAGCTGTTTTTT	CSANGQGGTGELFF
TRBV6-1	TRBD1	NA	TRBJ2-7	TGTGCCAGCCGATTGGACAGGGCCCCTACCTACGAGCAGTACTTC	CASRLDRAPTYEQYF
TRBV11-3	NA	NA	TRBJ2-3	TGTGCCAGCAGCAAAGACAGATCCACAGATACGCAGTATTTT	CASSKDRSTDTQYF
TRBV6-6	NA	NA	TRBJ2-7	TGTGCCAGCAGTCAGGGGGGGCTAGTCGGCGAGCAGTACTTC	CASSQGGLVGEQYF
TRBV7-8	NA	NA	TRBJ2-7	TGTGCCAGCAGCTTAGGGGGCAGTCAGTCCTACGAGCAGTACTTC	CASSLGGSQSYEQYF
TRBV10-3	NA	NA	TRBJ2-3	TGTGCCATCAGTCCGGGGGACACAGATACGCAGTATTTT	CAISPGDTDTQYF